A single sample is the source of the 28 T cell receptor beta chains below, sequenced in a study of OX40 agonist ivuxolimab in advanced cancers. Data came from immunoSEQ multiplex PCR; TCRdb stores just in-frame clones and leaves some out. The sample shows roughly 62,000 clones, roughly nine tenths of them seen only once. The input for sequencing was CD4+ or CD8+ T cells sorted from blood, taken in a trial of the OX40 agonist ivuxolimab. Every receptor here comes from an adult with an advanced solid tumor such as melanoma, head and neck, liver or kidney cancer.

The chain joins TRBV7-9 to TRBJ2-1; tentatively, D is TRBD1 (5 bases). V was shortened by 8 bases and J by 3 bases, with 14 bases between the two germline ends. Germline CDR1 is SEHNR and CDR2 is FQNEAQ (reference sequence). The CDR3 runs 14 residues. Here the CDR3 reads CASGARLGYNEQFF. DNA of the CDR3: TGTGCCAGCGGGGCCCGGTTGGGCTACAATGAGCAGTTCTTC.

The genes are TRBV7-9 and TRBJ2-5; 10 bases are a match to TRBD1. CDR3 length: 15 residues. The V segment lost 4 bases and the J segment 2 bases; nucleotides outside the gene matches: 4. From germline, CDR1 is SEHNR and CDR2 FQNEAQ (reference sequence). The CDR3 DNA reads TGTGCCAGCAGCTCGACAGGGGGCAGGCAAGAGACCCAGTACTTC. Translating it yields CASSSTGGRQETQYF.

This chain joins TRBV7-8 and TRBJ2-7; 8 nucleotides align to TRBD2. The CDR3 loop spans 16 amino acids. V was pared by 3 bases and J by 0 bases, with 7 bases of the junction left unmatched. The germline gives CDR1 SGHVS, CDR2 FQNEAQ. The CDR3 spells CASSLAGGLRSYEQYF. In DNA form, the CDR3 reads TGTGCCAGCAGCTTGGCGGGAGGCCTTCGCTCCTACGAGCAGTACTTC.

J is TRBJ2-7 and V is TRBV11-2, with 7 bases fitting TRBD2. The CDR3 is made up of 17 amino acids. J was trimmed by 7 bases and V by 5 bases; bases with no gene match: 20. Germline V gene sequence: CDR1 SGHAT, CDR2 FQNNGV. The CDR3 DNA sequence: TGTGCCAGCAGCCTATTCTCCAGCGGGACTCGGGGCGGGGAGCAGTACTTC. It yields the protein CASSLFSSGTRGGEQYF.

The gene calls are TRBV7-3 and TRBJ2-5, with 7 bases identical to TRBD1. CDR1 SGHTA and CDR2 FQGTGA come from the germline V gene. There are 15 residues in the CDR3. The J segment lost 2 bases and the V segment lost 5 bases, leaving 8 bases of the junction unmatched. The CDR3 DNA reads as TGTGCCAGCAGCCCCTTCGGGACAGTACAAGAGACCCAGTACTTC. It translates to CASSPFGTVQETQYF. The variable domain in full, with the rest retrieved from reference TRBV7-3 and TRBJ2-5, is GAGVSQTPSNKVTEKGKYVELRCDPISGHTALYWYRQSLGQGPEFLIYFQGTGAADDSGLPNDRFFAVRPEGSVSTLKIQRTERGDSAVYLCASSPFGTVQETQYFGPGTRLLVL.

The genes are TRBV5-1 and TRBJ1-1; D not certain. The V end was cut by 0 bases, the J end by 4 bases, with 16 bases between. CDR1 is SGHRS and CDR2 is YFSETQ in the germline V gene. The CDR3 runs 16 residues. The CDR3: CASSLDFPQIITEAFF. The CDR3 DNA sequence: TGCGCCAGCAGCTTGGACTTCCCGCAAATCATCACTGAAGCTTTCTTT. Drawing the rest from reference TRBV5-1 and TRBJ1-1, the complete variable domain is KAGVTQTPRYLIKTRGQQVTLSCSPISGHRSVSWYQQTPGQGLQFLFEYFSETQRNKGNFPGRFSGRQFSNSRSEMNVSTLELGDSALYLCASSLDFPQIITEAFFGQGTRLTVV.

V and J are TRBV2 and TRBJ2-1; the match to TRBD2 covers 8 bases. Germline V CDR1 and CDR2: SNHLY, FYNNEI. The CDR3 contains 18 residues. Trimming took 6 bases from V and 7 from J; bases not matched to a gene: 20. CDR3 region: CASRIGDVLAGGGNEQFF. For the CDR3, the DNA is TGTGCCAGCAGAATCGGGGACGTCCTGGCGGGAGGCGGGAATGAGCAGTTCTTC.

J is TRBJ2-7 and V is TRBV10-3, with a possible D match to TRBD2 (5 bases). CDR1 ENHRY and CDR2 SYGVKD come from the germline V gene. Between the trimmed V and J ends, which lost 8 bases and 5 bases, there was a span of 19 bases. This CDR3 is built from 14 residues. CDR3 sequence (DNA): TGTGCCATCGCCGGCGGCGGGCCTCTGGACGAGCAGTACTTC. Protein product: CAIAGGGPLDEQYF.

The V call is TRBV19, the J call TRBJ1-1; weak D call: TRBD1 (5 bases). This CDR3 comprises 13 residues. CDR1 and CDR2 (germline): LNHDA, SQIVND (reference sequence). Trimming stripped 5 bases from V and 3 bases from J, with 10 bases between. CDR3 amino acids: CASSPGGYTEAFF. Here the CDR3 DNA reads TGTGCCAGTAGTCCCGGGGGATACACTGAAGCTTTCTTT.

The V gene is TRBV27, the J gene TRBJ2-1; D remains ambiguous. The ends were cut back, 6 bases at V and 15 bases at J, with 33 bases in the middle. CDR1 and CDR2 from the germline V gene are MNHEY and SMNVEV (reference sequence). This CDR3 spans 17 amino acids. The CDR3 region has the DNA TGTGCCAGCAGCCCATCATACAGTCCCGGAAGTCTAGGGAAGACGTTCTTC. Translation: CASSPSYSPGSLGKTFF.

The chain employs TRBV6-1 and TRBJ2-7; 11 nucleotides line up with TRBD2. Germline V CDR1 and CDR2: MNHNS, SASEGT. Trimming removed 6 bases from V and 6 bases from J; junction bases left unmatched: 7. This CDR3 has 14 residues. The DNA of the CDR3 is TGTGCCAGCAGACTAGCGGGAGAACCCAGCGAGCAGTACTTC. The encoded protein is CASRLAGEPSEQYF.

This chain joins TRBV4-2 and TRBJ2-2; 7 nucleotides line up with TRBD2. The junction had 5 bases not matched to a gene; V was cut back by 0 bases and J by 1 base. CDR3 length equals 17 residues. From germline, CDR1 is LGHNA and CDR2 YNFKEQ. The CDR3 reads CASSQERSSGNTGELFF. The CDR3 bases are TGTGCCAGCAGCCAAGAGAGGTCTAGCGGGAACACCGGGGAGCTGTTTTTT.

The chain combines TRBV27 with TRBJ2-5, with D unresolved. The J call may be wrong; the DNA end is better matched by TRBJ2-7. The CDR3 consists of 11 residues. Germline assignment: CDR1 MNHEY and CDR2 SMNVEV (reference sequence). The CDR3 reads CASNSGDEQYF. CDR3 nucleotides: TGTGCCAGCAATTCTGGAGACGAGCAGTACTTC.

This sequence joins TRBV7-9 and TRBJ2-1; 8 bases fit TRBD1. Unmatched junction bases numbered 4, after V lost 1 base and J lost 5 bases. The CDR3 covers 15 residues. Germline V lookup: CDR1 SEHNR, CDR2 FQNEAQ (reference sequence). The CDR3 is CASSLDWTGNNEQFF. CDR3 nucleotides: TGTGCCAGCAGCTTAGATTGGACAGGGAACAATGAGCAGTTCTTC. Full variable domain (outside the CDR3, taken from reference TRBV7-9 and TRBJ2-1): DTGVSQNPRHKITKRGQNVTFRCDPISEHNRLYWYRQTLGQGPEFLTYFQNEAQLEKSRLLSDRFSAERPKGSFSTLEIQRTEQGDSAMYLCASSLDWTGNNEQFFGPGTRLTVL.

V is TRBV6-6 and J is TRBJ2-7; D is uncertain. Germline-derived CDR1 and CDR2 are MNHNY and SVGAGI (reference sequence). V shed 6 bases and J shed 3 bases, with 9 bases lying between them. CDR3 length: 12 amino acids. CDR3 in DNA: TGTGCCAGCAGCCAGGACCGCTACGAGCAGTACTTC. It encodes CASSQDRYEQYF.

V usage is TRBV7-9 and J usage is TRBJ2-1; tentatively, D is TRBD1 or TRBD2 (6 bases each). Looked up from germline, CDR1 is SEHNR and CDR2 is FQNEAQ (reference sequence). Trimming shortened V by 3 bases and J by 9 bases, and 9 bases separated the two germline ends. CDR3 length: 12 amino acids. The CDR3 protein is CASSFGGGEQFF. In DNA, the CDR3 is TGTGCCAGCAGCTTCGGGGGCGGTGAGCAGTTCTTC. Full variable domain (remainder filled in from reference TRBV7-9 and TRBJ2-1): DTGVSQNPRHKITKRGQNVTFRCDPISEHNRLYWYRQTLGQGPEFLTYFQNEAQLEKSRLLSDRFSAERPKGSFSTLEIQRTEQGDSAMYLCASSFGGGEQFFGPGTRLTVL.

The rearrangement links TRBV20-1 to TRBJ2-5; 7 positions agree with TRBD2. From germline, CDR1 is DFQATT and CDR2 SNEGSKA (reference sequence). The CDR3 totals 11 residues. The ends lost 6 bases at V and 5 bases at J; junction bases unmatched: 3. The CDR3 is CSAWGGETQYF. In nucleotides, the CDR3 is TGCAGTGCCTGGGGGGGGGAGACCCAGTACTTC.

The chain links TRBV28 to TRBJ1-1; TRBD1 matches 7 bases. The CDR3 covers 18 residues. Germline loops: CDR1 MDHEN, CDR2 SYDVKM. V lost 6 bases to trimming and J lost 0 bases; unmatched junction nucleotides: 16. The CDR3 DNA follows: TGTGCCAGCAGCCCCGACCCGGCGACGGGACAGCTGAACACTGAAGCTTTCTTT. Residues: CASSPDPATGQLNTEAFF. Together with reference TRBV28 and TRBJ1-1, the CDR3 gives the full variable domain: DVKVTQSSRYLVKRTGEKVFLECVQDMDHENMFWYRQDPGLGLRLIYFSYDVKMKEKGDIPEGYSVSREKKERFSLILESASTNQTSMYLCASSPDPATGQLNTEAFFGQGTRLTVV.

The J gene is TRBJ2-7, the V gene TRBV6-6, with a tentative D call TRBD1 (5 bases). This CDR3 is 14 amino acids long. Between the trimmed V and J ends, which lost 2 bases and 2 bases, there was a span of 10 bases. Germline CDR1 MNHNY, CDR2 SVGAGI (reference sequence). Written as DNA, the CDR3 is TGTGCCAGCAGTTACGTAGCAGGGACCTACGAGCAGTACTTC. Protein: CASSYVAGTYEQYF.

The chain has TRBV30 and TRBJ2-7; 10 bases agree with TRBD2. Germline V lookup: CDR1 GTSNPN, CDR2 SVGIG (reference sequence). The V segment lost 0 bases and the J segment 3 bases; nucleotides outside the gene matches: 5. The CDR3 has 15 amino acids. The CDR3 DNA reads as TGTGCCTGGAGTGTACCGGCTAGCGGGGGCTACGAGCAGTACTTC. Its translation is CAWSVPASGGYEQYF.

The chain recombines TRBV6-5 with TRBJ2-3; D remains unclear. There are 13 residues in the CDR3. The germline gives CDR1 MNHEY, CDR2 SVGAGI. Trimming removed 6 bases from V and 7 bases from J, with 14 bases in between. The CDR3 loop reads CASSTYSAYTQYF. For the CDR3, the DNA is TGTGCCAGCAGCACCTACTCCGCCTATACGCAGTATTTT.

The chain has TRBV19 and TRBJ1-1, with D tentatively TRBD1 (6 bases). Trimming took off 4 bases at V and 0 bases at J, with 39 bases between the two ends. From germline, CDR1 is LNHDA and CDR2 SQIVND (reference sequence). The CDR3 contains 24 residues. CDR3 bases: TGTGCCAGTAGTACTCGGTCGACTTTAACAGGGATCCGGTCCCCAATAGAAATGAACACTGAAGCTTTCTTT. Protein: CASSTRSTLTGIRSPIEMNTEAFF.

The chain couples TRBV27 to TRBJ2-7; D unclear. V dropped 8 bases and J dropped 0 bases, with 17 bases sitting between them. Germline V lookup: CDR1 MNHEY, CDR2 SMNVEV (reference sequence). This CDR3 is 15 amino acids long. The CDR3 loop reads CASSPAALSSYEQYF. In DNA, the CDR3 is TGTGCCAGCTCGCCGGCGGCGCTAAGCTCCTACGAGCAGTACTTC.

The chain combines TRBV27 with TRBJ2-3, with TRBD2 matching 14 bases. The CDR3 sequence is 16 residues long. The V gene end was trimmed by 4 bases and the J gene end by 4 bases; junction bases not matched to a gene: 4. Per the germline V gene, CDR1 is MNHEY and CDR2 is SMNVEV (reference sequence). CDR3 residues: CASSSGLAGGPDTQYF. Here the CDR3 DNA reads TGTGCCAGCAGTTCAGGACTAGCGGGAGGCCCAGATACGCAGTATTTT.

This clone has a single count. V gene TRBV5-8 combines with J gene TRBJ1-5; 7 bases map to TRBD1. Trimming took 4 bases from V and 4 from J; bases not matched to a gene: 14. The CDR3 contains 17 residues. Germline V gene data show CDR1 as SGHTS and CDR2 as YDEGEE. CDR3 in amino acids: CASSPRQGSPSNQPQHF. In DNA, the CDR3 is TGTGCCAGCAGCCCCCGACAGGGATCCCCTAGTAATCAGCCCCAGCATTTT.

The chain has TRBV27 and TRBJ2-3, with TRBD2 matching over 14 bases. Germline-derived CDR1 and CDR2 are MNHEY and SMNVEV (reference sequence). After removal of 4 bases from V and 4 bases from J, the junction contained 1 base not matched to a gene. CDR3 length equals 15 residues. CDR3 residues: CASSWGLAGADTQYF. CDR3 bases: TGTGCCAGCAGTTGGGGACTAGCGGGAGCAGATACGCAGTATTTT.

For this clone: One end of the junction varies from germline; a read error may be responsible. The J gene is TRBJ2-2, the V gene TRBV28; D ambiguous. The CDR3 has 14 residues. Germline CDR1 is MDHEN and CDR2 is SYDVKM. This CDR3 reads CATSLGITTGELFF. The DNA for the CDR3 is TGTGCCACCAGTTTGGGAATCACCACCGGGGAGCTGTTTTTT.

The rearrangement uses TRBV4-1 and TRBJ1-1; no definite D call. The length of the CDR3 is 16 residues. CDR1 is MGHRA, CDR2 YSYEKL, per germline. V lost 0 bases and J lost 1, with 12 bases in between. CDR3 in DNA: TGCGCCAGCAGCCAAGAGTCGGACGACTGGAACACTGAAGCTTTCTTT. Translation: CASSQESDDWNTEAFF.